Described below is a single T cell receptor beta chain sequence and its context. Its antigen has not been determined. No base quality information exists; no much larger clone differs at one position. The record originates from a study of blood T cell repertoires in COVID-19 (dated by TCRdb to the early 2020s). Background for the entire study: Collaborator samples came from the United States, Italy and Spain and covered acute and convalescent phases of COVID-19. The material from the prospective study consisted of cDNA or gDNA derived from T cells, B-cell-depleted T cells, or PBMCs. The dataset comprised deeply sampled blood TCRbeta repertoires from subjects exposed to, actively infected with, or recovered from COVID-19. The repertoires were released in a freely available public database meant as a resource for research on the immune response to SARS-CoV-2. The samples were drawn from the first 160 participants of the ongoing ImmuneRACE study and from over 950 subjects provided by 6 global collaborators. Nearly every sample came with metadata listing a de-identified subject ID, COVID-19 status, age in years and sex. Where available, HLA class I and class II types were obtained from metadata supplied by the sample provider rather than from assay-based typing. Overall study results and their limits: How much clinical and demographic metadata was included differed by source and by participant, and the metadata was provided uncurated.

The immunoSEQ Assay, a bias-controlled multiplex PCR, was used to amplify TCRbeta CDR3 regions from genomic DNA. As for the original processing: The number of nucleated cells in each sample was estimated by amplification of reference gene primers within the assay. To quantify the absolute abundance of each unique TCRbeta CDR3 rearrangement, sequence reads were collapsed and filtered. Productive Simpson clonality was computed per sample as the square root of Simpson's diversity index over productive rearrangements. TCRdb mirrors the immuneACCESS table, restricted to in-frame sequences. Some clones are absent from its copies; in checked studies, under half trace to an unresolved V gene, and the reason for the others is unknown. For V, J and clone size, that table is used; D and trimming come from the DNA. The sample table shows some 110,000 clones, and around 76% are seen once. The ten largest account for roughly a fifth of the sample.

The CDR3 spans 14 residues, from the cysteine through the phenylalanine. Only the CDR3 DNA stays, 42 bases, in frame from base 1. The germline V gene (reference sequence) sets CDR1 to WNHNN and CDR2 to SYGVQD. The junction shows trimming of 3 bases on V and 5 bases on J, plus 14 bases between the germline ends. Each collaborating institution followed its own protocols to collect whole blood in K2EDTA tubes. For TCRbeta analysis, collaborators shipped samples in one of three forms: frozen whole blood, isolated PBMCs, or DNA extracted from either of those sample types. The sequence joins TRBV10-1 to TRBJ2-7; the D gene lacks a confident call. The clonotype was recovered from a woman in her sixties or seventies with acute or convalescent COVID-19. The sequenced material came from peripheral blood. The DNA is TGCGCCAGCAGTGAACTTATCCCTGACAACGAGCAGTACTTC. Translated, it gives CASSELIPDNEQYF.